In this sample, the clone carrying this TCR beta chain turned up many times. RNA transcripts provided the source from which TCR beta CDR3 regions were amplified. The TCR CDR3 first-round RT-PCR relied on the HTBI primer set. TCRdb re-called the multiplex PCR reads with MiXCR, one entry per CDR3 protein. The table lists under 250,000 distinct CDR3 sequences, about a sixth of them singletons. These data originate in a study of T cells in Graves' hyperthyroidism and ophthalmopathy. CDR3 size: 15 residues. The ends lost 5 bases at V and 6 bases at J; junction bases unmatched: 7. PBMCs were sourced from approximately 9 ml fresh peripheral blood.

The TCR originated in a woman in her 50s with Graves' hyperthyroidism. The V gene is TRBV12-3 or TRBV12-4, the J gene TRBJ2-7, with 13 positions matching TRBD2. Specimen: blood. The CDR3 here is CASSATSGRGSEQYF. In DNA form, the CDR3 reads TGTGCCAGCAGTGCCACTAGCGGGAGGGGATCCGAGCAGTACTTC.